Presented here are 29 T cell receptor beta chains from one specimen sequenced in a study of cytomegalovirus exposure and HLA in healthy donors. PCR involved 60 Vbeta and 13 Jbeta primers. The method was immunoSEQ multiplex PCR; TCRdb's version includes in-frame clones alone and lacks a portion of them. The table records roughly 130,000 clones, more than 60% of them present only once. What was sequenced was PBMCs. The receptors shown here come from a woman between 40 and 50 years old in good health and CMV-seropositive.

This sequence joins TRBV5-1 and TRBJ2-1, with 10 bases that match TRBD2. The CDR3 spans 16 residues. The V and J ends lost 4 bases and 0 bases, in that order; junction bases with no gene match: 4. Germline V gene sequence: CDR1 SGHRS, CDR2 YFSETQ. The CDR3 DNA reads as TGCGCCAGCAGCCCATCTAGCGGGAGCTCCTACAATGAGCAGTTCTTC. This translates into CASSPSSGSSYNEQFF. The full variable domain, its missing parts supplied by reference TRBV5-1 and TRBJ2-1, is KAGVTQTPRYLIKTRGQQVTLSCSPISGHRSVSWYQQTPGQGLQFLFEYFSETQRNKGNFPGRFSGRQFSNSRSEMNVSTLELGDSALYLCASSPSSGSSYNEQFFGPGTRLTVL.

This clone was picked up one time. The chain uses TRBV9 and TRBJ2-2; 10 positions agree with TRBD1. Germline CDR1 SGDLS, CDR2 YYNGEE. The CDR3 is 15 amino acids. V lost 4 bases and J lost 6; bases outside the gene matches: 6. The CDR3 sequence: CASSQGQGYAGELFF. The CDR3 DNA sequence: TGTGCCAGCAGCCAGGGACAGGGGTATGCCGGGGAGCTGTTTTTT.

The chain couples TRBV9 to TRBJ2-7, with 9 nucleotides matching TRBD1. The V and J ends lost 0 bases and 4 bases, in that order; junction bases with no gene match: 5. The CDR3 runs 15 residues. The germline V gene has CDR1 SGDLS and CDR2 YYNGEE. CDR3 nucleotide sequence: TGTGCCAGCAGCGTAGAAGACAGGGGGAGTTACGAGCAGTACTTC. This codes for CASSVEDRGSYEQYF.

DNA of the CDR3: TGTGCCAGCAGCGTACAGGGCGGGAGTTCTCCTGAGCAGTTCTTC. Its protein is CASSVQGGSSPEQFF. The chain joins TRBV9 to TRBJ2-1; 7 bases align to TRBD2. With 1 base clipped from V and 9 bases from J, the junction kept 10 bases outside the gene matches. Germline V lookup: CDR1 SGDLS, CDR2 YYNGEE. The CDR3 contains 15 residues.

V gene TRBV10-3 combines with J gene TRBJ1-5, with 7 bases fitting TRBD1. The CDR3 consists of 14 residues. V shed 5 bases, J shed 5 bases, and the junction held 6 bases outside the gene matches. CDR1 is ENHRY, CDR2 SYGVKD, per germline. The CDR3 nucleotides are TGTGCCATCAGTACAGGGGAGTGGGATCAGCCCCAGCATTTT. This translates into CAISTGEWDQPQHF.

CDR3 loop: CASSRDRYNEQFF. In DNA, the CDR3 is TGTGCCAGCAGCCGCGACAGATACAATGAGCAGTTCTTC. The chain has TRBV11-2 and TRBJ2-1, with D perhaps matching TRBD1 (5 bases). This CDR3 has 13 amino acids. The V and J ends lost 5 bases and 4 bases respectively, with 9 bases between them. CDR1 SGHAT and CDR2 FQNNGV come from the germline V gene.

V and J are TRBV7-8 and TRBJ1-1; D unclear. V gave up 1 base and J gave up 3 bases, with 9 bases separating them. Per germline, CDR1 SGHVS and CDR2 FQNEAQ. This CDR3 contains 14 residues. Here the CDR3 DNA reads TGTGCCAGCAGCTTAGTGATCGGGGACACTGAAGCTTTCTTT. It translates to CASSLVIGDTEAFF.

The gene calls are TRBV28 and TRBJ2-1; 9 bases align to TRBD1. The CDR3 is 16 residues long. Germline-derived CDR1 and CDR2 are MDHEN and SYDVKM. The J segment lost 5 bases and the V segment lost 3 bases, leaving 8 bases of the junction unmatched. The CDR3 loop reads CASSFLGTGINNEQFF. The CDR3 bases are TGTGCCAGCAGTTTCCTCGGGACAGGGATTAACAATGAGCAGTTCTTC.

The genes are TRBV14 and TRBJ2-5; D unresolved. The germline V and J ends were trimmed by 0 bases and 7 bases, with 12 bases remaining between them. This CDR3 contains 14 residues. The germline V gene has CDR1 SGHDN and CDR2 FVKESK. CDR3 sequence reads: CASSQDPALRTQYF. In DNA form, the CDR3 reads TGTGCCAGCAGCCAAGACCCCGCTTTGAGGACCCAGTACTTC.

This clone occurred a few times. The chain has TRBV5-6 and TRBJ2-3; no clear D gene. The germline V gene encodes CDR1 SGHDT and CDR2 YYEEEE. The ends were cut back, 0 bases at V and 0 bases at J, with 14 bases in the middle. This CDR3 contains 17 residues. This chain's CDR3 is CASSLEVTTISTDTQYF. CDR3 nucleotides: TGTGCCAGCAGCTTGGAAGTTACCACAATCAGCACAGATACGCAGTATTTT.

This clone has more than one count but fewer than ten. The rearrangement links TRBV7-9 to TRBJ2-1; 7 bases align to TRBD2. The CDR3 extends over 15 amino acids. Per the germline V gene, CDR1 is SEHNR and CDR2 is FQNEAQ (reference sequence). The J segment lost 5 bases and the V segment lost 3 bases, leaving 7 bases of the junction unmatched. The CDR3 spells CASSFVTSNNNEQFF. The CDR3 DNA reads TGTGCCAGCAGCTTCGTGACTAGCAATAACAATGAGCAGTTCTTC. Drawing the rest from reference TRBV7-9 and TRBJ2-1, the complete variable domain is DTGVSQNPRHKITKRGQNVTFRCDPISEHNRLYWYRQTLGQGPEFLTYFQNEAQLEKSRLLSDRFSAERPKGSFSTLEIQRTEQGDSAMYLCASSFVTSNNNEQFFGPGTRLTVL.

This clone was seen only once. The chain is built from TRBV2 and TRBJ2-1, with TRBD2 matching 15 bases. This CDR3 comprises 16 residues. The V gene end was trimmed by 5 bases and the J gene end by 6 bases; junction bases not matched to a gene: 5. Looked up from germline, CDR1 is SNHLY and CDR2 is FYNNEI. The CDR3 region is CASSRTSGRVINEQFF. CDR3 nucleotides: TGTGCCAGCAGTCGGACTAGCGGGAGGGTGATCAATGAGCAGTTCTTC.

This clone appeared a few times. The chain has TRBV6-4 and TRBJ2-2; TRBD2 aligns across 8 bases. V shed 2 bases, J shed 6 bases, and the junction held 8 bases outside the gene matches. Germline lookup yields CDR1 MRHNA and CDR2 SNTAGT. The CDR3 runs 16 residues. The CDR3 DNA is TGTGCCAGCAGTGACACGGGGACTAGTGGGTCCGGGGAGCTGTTTTTT. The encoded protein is CASSDTGTSGSGELFF.

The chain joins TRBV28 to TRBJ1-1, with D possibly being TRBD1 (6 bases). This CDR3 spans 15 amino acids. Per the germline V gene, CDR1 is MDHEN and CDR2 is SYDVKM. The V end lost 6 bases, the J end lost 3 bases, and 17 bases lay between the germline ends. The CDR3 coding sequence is TGTGCCAGCAGAATACCCGGGACATGGGACACTGAAGCTTTCTTT. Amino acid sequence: CASRIPGTWDTEAFF.

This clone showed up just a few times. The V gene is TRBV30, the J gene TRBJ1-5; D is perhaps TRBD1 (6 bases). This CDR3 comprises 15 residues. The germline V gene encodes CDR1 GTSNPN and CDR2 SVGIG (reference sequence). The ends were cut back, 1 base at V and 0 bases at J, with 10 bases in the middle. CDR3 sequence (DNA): TGTGCCTGGAGTGGTGGACAGACTAGCAATCAGCCCCAGCATTTT. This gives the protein CAWSGGQTSNQPQHF.

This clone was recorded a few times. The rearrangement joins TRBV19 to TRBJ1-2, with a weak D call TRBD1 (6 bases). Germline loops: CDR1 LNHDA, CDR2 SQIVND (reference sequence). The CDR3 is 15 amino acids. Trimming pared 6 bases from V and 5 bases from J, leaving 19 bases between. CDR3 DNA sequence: TGTGCCAGTAGAGAACAGGGCTCGCCTCAATATGGCTACACCTTC. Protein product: CASREQGSPQYGYTF.

The DNA of the CDR3 is TGCAGCGTTGTCGGGAACACTGAAGCTTTCTTT. Translation: CSVVGNTEAFF. The chain uses TRBV29-1 and TRBJ1-1; D remains ambiguous. This CDR3 has 11 residues. Germline V gene sequence: CDR1 SQVTM, CDR2 ANQGSEA. The V end was cut by 4 bases, the J end by 1 base, with 4 bases between. Based on the CDR3 plus reference TRBV29-1 and TRBJ1-1, the full variable domain is SAVISQKPSRDICQRGTSLTIQCQVDSQVTMMFWYRQQPGQSLTLIATANQGSEATYESGFVIDKFPISRPNLTFSTLTVSNMSPEDSSIYLCSVVGNTEAFFGQGTRLTVV.

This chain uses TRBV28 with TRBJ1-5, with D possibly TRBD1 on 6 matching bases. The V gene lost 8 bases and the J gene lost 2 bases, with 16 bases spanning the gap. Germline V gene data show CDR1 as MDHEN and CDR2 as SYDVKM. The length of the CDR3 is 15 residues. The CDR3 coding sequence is TGTGCCAGCTCTAACCCCCGACAGGGCAATCAGCCCCAGCATTTT. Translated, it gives CASSNPRQGNQPQHF.

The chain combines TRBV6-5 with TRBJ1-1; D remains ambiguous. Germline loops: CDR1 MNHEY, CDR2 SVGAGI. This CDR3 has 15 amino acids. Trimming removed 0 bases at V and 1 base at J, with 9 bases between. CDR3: CASSYSSVPNTEAFF. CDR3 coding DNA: TGTGCCAGCAGTTACTCCTCAGTGCCGAACACTGAAGCTTTCTTT.

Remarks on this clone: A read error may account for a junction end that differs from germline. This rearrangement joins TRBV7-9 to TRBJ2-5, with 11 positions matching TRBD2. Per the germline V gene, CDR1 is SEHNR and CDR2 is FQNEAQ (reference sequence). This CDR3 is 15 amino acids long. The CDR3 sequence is CSSSLWTSGQETQYF. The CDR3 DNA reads TGTTCCAGCAGCTTGTGGACTAGCGGGCAAGAGACCCAGTACTTC.

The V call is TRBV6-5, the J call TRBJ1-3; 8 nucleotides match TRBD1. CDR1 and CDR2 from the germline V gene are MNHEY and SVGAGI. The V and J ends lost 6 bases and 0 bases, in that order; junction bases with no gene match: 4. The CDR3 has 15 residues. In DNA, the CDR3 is TGTGCCAGCAGCGATACAGGGGGCTCTGGAAACACCATATATTTT. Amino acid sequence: CASSDTGGSGNTIYF.

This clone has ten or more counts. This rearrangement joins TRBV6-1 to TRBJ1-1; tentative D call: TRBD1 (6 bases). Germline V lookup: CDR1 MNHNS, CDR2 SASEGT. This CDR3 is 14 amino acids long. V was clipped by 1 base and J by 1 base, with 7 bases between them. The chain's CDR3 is CASSEDRANTEAFF. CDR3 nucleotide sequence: TGTGCCAGCAGTGAAGACAGGGCGAACACTGAAGCTTTCTTT.

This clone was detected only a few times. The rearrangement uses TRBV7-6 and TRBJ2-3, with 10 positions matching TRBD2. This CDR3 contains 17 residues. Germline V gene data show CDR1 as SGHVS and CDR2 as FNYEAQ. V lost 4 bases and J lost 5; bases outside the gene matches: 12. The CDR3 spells CASSWGEAGGKVDTQYF. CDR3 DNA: TGTGCCAGCAGCTGGGGGGAAGCGGGGGGGAAGGTAGATACGCAGTATTTT.

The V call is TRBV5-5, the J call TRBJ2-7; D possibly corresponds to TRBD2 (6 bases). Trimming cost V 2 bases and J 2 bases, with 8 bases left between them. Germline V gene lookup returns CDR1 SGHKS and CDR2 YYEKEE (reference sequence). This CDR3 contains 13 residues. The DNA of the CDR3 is TGTGCCAGCAGCTTCTGGGGGGCCTACGAGCAGTACTTC. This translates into CASSFWGAYEQYF.

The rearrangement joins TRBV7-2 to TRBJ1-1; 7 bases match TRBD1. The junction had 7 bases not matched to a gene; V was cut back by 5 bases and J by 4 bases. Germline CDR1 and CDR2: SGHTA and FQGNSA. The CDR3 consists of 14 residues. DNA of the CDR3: TGTGCCAGCAGCCGGGACAGCCAAAGCACTGAAGCTTTCTTT. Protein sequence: CASSRDSQSTEAFF. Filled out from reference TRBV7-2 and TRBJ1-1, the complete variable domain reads GAGVSQSPSNKVTEKGKDVELRCDPISGHTALYWYRQSLGQGLEFLIYFQGNSAPDKSGLPSDRFSAERTGGSVSTLTIQRTQQEDSAVYLCASSRDSQSTEAFFGQGTRLTVV.

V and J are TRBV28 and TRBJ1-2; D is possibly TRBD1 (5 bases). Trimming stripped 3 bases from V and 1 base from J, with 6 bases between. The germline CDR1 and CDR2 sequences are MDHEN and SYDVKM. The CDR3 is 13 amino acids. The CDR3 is CASSFQGNYGYTF. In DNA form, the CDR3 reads TGTGCCAGCAGTTTCCAGGGTAACTATGGCTACACCTTC.

CDR3 nucleotides: TGTGCCAGCAGCTTGGACAGGGGGCTTGATGAGCAGTTCTTC. This codes for CASSLDRGLDEQFF. This chain joins TRBV7-9 and TRBJ2-1, with TRBD1 identical over 11 bases. In germline, CDR1 is SEHNR, CDR2 FQNEAQ (reference sequence). The V segment lost 3 bases and the J segment 8 bases; nucleotides outside the gene matches: 3. The CDR3 totals 14 residues.

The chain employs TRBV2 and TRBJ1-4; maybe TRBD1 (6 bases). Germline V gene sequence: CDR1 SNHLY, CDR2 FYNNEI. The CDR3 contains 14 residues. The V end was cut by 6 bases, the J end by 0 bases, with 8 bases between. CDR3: CASRRQATNEKLFF. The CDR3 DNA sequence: TGTGCCAGCAGACGACAGGCAACTAATGAAAAACTGTTTTTT.

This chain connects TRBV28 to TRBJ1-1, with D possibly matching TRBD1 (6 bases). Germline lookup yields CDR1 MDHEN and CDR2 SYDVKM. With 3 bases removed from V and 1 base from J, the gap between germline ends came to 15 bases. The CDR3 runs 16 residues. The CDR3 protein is CASSFSQTGWNTEAFF. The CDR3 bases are TGTGCCAGCAGTTTTAGCCAAACAGGGTGGAACACTGAAGCTTTCTTT.